Listed here are 20 T cell receptor beta chains from one sample, sequenced in a study of T-cell memory formation after mild COVID-19. TCRdb processed the 5' RACE reads anew with MiXCR; each CDR3 protein has one entry. The sample yields around 400,000 distinct CDR3 sequences, about 24% seen once. Specimen: PBMCs or a T cell subset sorted from them (not recorded which). These receptors all stem from an adult woman who had mild COVID-19 (a few samples of this study predate the infection). Cell type and time point are not known.

The chain couples TRBV24-1 to TRBJ2-1; D is uncertain. The CDR3 is 16 residues long. Per germline, CDR1 KGHDR and CDR2 SFDVKD. V dropped 5 bases and J dropped 1 base, with 14 bases sitting between them. The CDR3 protein is CATSGYFGSSYNEQFF. CDR3 coding DNA: TGTGCCACCAGTGGCTATTTCGGGTCGTCCTACAATGAGCAGTTCTTC.

The gene calls are TRBV3-1 and TRBJ2-7, with TRBD2 identical over 8 bases. The CDR3 contains 14 residues. Losses at the gene ends were 1 base for V and 5 bases for J; bases not matched to a gene: 4. Germline CDR1 LGHDT, CDR2 YNNKEL (reference sequence). CDR3 nucleotides: TGTGCCAGCAGCCAAGGCGGGGGGTCCGACGAGCAGTACTTC. Protein sequence: CASSQGGGSDEQYF.

V usage is TRBV12-3 or TRBV12-4 and J usage is TRBJ2-2, with D uncertain. V shed 5 bases and J shed 6 bases, with 13 bases lying between them. This CDR3 comprises 14 residues. In nucleotides, the CDR3 is TGTGCCAGCAGTACGAATAGGGTAGCCGGGGAGCTGTTTTTT. It is translated as CASSTNRVAGELFF.

The V gene is TRBV19, the J gene TRBJ2-7; D is ambiguous. Trimming shortened V by 7 bases and J by 2 bases, and 9 bases separated the two germline ends. Germline-derived CDR1 and CDR2 are LNHDA and SQIVND (reference sequence). The CDR3 contains 12 residues. CDR3 DNA sequence: TGTGCCAGTAAAGGGCTCGCCTACGAGCAGTACTTC. Protein product: CASKGLAYEQYF.

This clonotype appeared a few times. CDR3 DNA sequence: TGCGCCAGCAGCTTGGATCTAGAGACCTCCTACGAGCAGTACTTC. Protein: CASSLDLETSYEQYF. The V call is TRBV5-1, the J call TRBJ2-7; no definite D call. CDR1 SGHRS and CDR2 YFSETQ come from the germline V gene. The V gene lost 0 bases and the J gene lost 0 bases, with 10 bases spanning the gap. This CDR3 spans 15 amino acids.

V and J are TRBV7-2 and TRBJ1-4; possibly TRBD1 for D (5 bases). The germline CDR1 and CDR2 sequences are SGHTA and FQGNSA. The V gene lost 11 bases and the J gene lost 0 bases, with 10 bases spanning the gap. This CDR3 contains 13 residues. Written as DNA, the CDR3 is TGTGCCGCGGGGCGGTCAACTAATGAAAAACTGTTTTTT. Translation: CAAGRSTNEKLFF.

This clonotype has ten or more counts. J is TRBJ2-2 and V is TRBV5-1, with 11 bases identical to TRBD2. Germline V gene sequence: CDR1 SGHRS, CDR2 YFSETQ. The CDR3 runs to 16 residues. Trimming at V came to 0 bases and at J to 4 bases, leaving 2 bases not matched to a gene. DNA of the CDR3: TGCGCCAGCAGCTTGGGACTAGCGGGACCCACCGGGGAGCTGTTTTTT. Translating it yields CASSLGLAGPTGELFF.

This clonotype has ten or more counts. The CDR3 loop reads CASSLDVLEQYF. CDR3 sequence (DNA): TGTGCCAGCAGCTTAGACGTTCTCGAGCAGTACTTC. The chain links TRBV7-9 to TRBJ2-7; D is unclear. The CDR3 covers 12 residues. CDR1 and CDR2 from the germline V gene are SEHNR and FQNEAQ (reference sequence). The V and J ends lost 1 base and 6 bases respectively, with 7 bases between them.

The rearrangement joins TRBV12-3 or TRBV12-4 to TRBJ2-7; D remains ambiguous. V lost 6 bases, J lost 2 bases, and 17 bases lay in between. The CDR3 is 15 amino acids. The CDR3 loop reads CASSLTATRPYEQYF. The CDR3 bases are TGTGCCAGCAGCCTTACTGCTACTCGCCCCTACGAGCAGTACTTC.

The chain recombines TRBV3-1 with TRBJ1-1, with D perhaps matching TRBD1 (6 bases). CDR3 length: 15 amino acids. Germline CDR1 LGHDT, CDR2 YNNKEL (reference sequence). V shed 0 bases and J shed 7 bases, with 15 bases lying between them. The DNA for the CDR3 is TGTGCCAGCAGCCAAGATCCAGGGGAATTGGGTGAAGCTTTCTTT. Translating gives CASSQDPGELGEAFF. Variable domain in full (rest from reference TRBV3-1 and TRBJ1-1): DTAVSQTPKYLVTQMGNDKSIKCEQNLGHDTMYWYKQDSKKFLKIMFSYNNKELIINETVPNRFSPKSPDKAHLNLHINSLELGDSAVYFCASSQDPGELGEAFFGQGTRLTVV.

The chain recombines TRBV2 with TRBJ1-6; D possibly corresponds to TRBD1 (5 bases). Trimming stripped 11 bases from V and 8 bases from J, with 22 bases between. Germline V lookup: CDR1 SNHLY, CDR2 FYNNEI. CDR3 length equals 15 residues. CDR3 protein: CAGRLMQGGDSPLHF. CDR3 sequence (DNA): TGTGCCGGACGGCTGATGCAGGGCGGGGATTCACCCCTCCACTTT. The full variable domain, its missing parts supplied by reference TRBV2 and TRBJ1-6, is EPEVTQTPSHQVTQMGQEVILRCVPISNHLYFYWYRQILGQKVEFLVSFYNNEISEKSEIFDDQFSVERPDGSNFTLKIRSTKLEDSAMYFCAGRLMQGGDSPLHFGNGTRLTVT.

The sample holds a few counts of this clonotype. The chain uses TRBV3-1 and TRBJ2-1; D may be TRBD1 or TRBD2 (7 bases each). Trimming stripped 3 bases from V and 4 bases from J, with 16 bases between. Germline V CDR1 and CDR2: LGHDT, YNNKEL (reference sequence). The CDR3 is made up of 16 amino acids. CDR3 in amino acids: CASSHPRGGWYNEQFF. For the CDR3, the DNA is TGTGCCAGCAGCCACCCCAGGGGGGGCTGGTACAATGAGCAGTTCTTC.

This clonotype appeared a few times. V usage is TRBV2 and J usage is TRBJ2-6; D is possibly TRBD2 (6 bases). CDR1 and CDR2 (germline): SNHLY, FYNNEI. Deletions cut 9 bases from V and 1 base from J, with 16 bases between. This CDR3 is built from 16 residues. In nucleotides, the CDR3 is TGTGCCAGTGGGGACTGGGTCACTTCTGGGGCCAACGTCCTGACTTTC. It yields the protein CASGDWVTSGANVLTF.

There are a few counts of this clonotype. The rearrangement joins TRBV3-1 to TRBJ2-7; a weak D match, TRBD1 (6 bases). Germline values: CDR1 LGHDT, CDR2 YNNKEL (reference sequence). CDR3 length: 15 amino acids. Trimming removed 4 bases from V and 2 bases from J, with 15 bases in between. The CDR3 is CASSPRTAIAYEQYF. DNA for the CDR3: TGTGCCAGCAGCCCCCGGACAGCAATAGCCTACGAGCAGTACTTC.

This clonotype was picked up a small number of times. This chain joins TRBV7-8 and TRBJ2-7; the D is unclear. CDR3 length: 14 amino acids. The germline V gene has CDR1 SGHVS and CDR2 FQNEAQ. V lost 4 bases and J lost 6, with 16 bases in between. The CDR3 DNA sequence: TGTGCCAGCAGCTCCGCCAGCCCCATGTCCGAGCAGTACTTC. This sequence encodes CASSSASPMSEQYF.

This clonotype was detected ten times or more. The rearrangement links TRBV7-2 to TRBJ2-5, with 8 bases identical to TRBD1. The V gene end was trimmed by 0 bases and the J gene end by 5 bases; junction bases not matched to a gene: 5. CDR1 is SGHTA and CDR2 is FQGNSA in the germline V gene. The CDR3 has 15 residues. The CDR3 DNA follows: TGTGCCAGCAGCTTAGCACCCACAGGGGGGGAGACCCAGTACTTC. This translates into CASSLAPTGGETQYF.

The rearrangement uses TRBV28 and TRBJ1-1; D perhaps matches TRBD1 (6 bases). The V end lost 5 bases, the J end lost 1 base, and 17 bases lay between the germline ends. The germline CDR1 and CDR2 sequences are MDHEN and SYDVKM. The CDR3 loop spans 16 amino acids. CDR3 bases: TGTGCCAGCAGTCCGATCAGGGGTCCTGAGAACACTGAAGCTTTCTTT. Translated: CASSPIRGPENTEAFF. The full variable domain, with the rest looked up from reference TRBV28 and TRBJ1-1, is DVKVTQSSRYLVKRTGEKVFLECVQDMDHENMFWYRQDPGLGLRLIYFSYDVKMKEKGDIPEGYSVSREKKERFSLILESASTNQTSMYLCASSPIRGPENTEAFFGQGTRLTVV.

The chain couples TRBV15 to TRBJ2-7; the D is unclear. Trimming shortened V by 8 bases and J by 3 bases, and 14 bases separated the two germline ends. The CDR3 covers 13 residues. Germline lookup yields CDR1 LNHNV and CDR2 YYDKDF (reference sequence). The CDR3 region is CATSRQSFYEQYF. In nucleotides, the CDR3 is TGTGCCACCTCACGTCAGTCCTTCTACGAGCAGTACTTC. Drawing the rest from reference TRBV15 and TRBJ2-7, the complete variable domain is DAMVIQNPRYQVTQFGKPVTLSCSQTLNHNVMYWYQQKSSQAPKLLFHYYDKDFNNEADTPDNFQSRRPNTSFCFLDIRSPGLGDTAMYLCATSRQSFYEQYFGPGTRLTVT.

The table lists this clonotype with a few counts. The chain employs TRBV19 and TRBJ2-2; D unclear. Trimming pared 1 base from V and 0 bases from J, leaving 6 bases between. Looked up from germline, CDR1 is LNHDA and CDR2 is SQIVND (reference sequence). This CDR3 region has 15 residues. CDR3 coding DNA: TGTGCCAGTAGTATAGGTCCGGCGAACACCGGGGAGCTGTTTTTT. Amino acids: CASSIGPANTGELFF.

The CDR3 protein is CASSQRTGIEDTQYF. The CDR3 nucleotides read TGTGCCAGCAGCCAACGGACAGGGATTGAAGATACGCAGTATTTT. V gene TRBV7-3 combines with J gene TRBJ2-3, with 8 positions matching TRBD1. CDR3 length equals 15 residues. CDR1 is SGHTA, CDR2 FQGTGA, per germline. The J segment lost 5 bases and the V segment lost 5 bases, leaving 9 bases of the junction unmatched.